This TCR beta chain was found in a study of blood T cells in healthy people across ages. Through a sample-barcoded 5' primer and a J-beta primer mix, a second PCR was run for about 6 to 12 cycles. TCRdb reprocessed the 5' RACE reads via MiXCR and lists one record per CDR3 protein. This table holds roughly 1,500,000 distinct CDR3 sequences, about 35% found once. Extraction of total RNA produced a minimum of 6 micrograms from each sample. This clonotype occurred many times. The CDR3 is 16 amino acids. V lost 0 bases to trimming and J lost 5 bases, with 17 bases between them. The V gene's germline CDR1 is DFQATT and CDR2 SNEGSKA (reference sequence).

The TCR sequence derives from a woman aged 25 to 39 in good health. The chain uses TRBV20-1 and TRBJ2-1; D uncertain. Sequenced: blood. The CDR3 region is CSARDSEAPSDNEQFF. The DNA for the CDR3 is TGCAGTGCTAGAGATAGTGAGGCCCCTTCCGACAATGAGCAGTTCTTC.